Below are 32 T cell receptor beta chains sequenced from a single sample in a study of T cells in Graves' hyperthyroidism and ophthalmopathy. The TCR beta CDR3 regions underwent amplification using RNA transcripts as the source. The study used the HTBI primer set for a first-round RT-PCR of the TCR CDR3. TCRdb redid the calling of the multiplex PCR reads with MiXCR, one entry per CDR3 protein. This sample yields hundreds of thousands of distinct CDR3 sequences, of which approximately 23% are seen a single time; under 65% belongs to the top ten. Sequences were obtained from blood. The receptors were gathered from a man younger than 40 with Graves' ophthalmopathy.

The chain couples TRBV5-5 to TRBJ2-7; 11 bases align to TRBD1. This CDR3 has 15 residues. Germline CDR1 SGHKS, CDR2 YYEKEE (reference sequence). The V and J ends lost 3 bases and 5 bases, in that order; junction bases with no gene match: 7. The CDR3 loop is CASSWAGTGGNEQYF. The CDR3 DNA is TGTGCCAGCAGCTGGGCAGGGACAGGGGGAAACGAGCAGTACTTC.

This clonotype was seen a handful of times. This CDR3 is CASGLTTIDRTGNTIYF. CDR3 DNA sequence: TGTGCTAGTGGTTTGACGACCATAGACAGAACGGGAAACACCATATATTTT. The V gene is TRBV12-5, the J gene TRBJ1-3; TRBD1 is a possible D gene (5 bases). The V end was cut by 2 bases, the J end by 4 bases, with 18 bases between. The CDR3 is made up of 17 amino acids. Germline CDR1 reads LGHNT; CDR2 reads FRNRAP.

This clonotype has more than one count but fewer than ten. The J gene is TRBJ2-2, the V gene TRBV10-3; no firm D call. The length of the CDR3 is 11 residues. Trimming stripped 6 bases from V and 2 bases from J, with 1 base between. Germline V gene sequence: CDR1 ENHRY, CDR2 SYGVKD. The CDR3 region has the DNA TGTGCCATCAGAAACACCGGGGAGCTGTTTTTT. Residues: CAIRNTGELFF.

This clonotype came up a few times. CDR3 coding DNA: TGTGCCAGCTCACCCTCGGACAGGGGTAATGAAGCTTTCTTT. The encoded protein is CASSPSDRGNEAFF. The V and J genes are TRBV18 and TRBJ1-1, with TRBD1 identical over 9 bases. The CDR3 has 14 amino acids. CDR1 KGHSH and CDR2 LQKENI come from the germline V gene. J gave up 7 bases and V 3 bases, and 6 bases lay outside the gene matches. The full variable domain, completed using reference TRBV18 and TRBJ1-1, is NAGVMQNPRHLVRRRGQEARLRCSPMKGHSHVYWYRQLPEEGLKFMVYLQKENIIDESGMPKERFSAEFPKEGPSILRIQQVVRGDSAAYFCASSPSDRGNEAFFGQGTRLTVV.

CDR3: CASSPSKSGSQPQHF. CDR3 bases: TGTGCCAGCAGCCCCAGTAAGTCCGGGAGTCAGCCCCAGCATTTT. The chain carries TRBV6-1 and TRBJ1-5; D unresolved. The CDR3 covers 15 residues. V lost 6 bases, J lost 6 bases, and 18 bases lay in between. Germline loops: CDR1 MNHNS, CDR2 SASEGT.

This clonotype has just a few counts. The CDR3 DNA is TGTGCCAGCAGTCCATACTCCGGGACTAGCGGGAGCAATGAGCAGTTCTTC. It yields the protein CASSPYSGTSGSNEQFF. The chain links TRBV27 to TRBJ2-1, with TRBD2 matching 14 bases. V lost 5 bases and J lost 6; bases outside the gene matches: 9. Per germline, CDR1 MNHEY and CDR2 SMNVEV (reference sequence). This CDR3 is 17 amino acids long.

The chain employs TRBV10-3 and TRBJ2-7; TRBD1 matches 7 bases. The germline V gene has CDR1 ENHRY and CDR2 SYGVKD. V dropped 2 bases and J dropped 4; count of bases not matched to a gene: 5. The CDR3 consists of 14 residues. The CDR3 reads CAISEGGRGYEQYF. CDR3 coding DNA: TGTGCCATCAGTGAGGGGGGCAGGGGGTACGAGCAGTACTTC.

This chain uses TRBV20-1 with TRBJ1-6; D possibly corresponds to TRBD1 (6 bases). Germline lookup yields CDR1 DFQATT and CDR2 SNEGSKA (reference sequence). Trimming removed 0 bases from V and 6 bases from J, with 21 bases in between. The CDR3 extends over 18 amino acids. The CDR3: CSARDGGTGSILNSPLHF. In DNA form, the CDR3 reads TGCAGTGCTAGAGATGGGGGTACAGGGTCAATTCTTAATTCACCCCTCCACTTT.

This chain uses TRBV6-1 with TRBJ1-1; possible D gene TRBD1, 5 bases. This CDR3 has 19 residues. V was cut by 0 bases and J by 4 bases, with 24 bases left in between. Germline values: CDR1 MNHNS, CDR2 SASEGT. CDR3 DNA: TGTGCCAGCAGTGAAGCGTCGGGCACGGTTTGGGGCAAGAGCACTGAAGCTTTCTTT. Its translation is CASSEASGTVWGKSTEAFF.

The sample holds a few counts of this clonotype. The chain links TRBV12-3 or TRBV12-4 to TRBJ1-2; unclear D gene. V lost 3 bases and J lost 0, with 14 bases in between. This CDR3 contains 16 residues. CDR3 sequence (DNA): TGTGCCAGCAGTTTTCCGAGGGTGGCCTCTAACTATGGCTACACCTTC. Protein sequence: CASSFPRVASNYGYTF.

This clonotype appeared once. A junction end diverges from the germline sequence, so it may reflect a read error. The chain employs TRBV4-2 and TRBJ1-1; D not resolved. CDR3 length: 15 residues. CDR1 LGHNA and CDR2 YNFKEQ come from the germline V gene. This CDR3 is CACSQDLGGNTEAFF. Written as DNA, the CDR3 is TGTGCCTGCAGCCAAGATTTGGGAGGTAACACTGAAGCTTTCTTT.

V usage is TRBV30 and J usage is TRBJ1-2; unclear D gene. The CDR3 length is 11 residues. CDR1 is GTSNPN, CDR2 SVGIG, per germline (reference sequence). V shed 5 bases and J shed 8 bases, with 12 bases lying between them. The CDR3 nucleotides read TGTGCCTGGGATCACTCGGGGGGCTACACCTTC. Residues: CAWDHSGGYTF.

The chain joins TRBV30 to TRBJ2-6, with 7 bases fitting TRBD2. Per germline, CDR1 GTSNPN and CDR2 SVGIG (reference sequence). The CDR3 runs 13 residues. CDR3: CGGRDSGANVLTF. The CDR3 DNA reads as TGTGGTGGGAGGGATTCTGGGGCCAACGTCCTGACTTTC.

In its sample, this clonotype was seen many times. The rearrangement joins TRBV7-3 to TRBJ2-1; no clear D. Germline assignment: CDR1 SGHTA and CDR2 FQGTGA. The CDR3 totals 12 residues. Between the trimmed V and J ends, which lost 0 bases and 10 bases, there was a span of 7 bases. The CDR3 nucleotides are TGTGCCAGCAGCTTAACCCGAGAAGAGCAGTTCTTC. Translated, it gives CASSLTREEQFF.

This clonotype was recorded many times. Here the CDR3 DNA reads TGTGCCAGCAGCCAGGCCTGGAACACTGAAGCTTTCTTT. Amino acids: CASSQAWNTEAFF. The V and J genes are TRBV3-1 and TRBJ1-1; D gene uncertain. Germline V CDR1 and CDR2: LGHDT, YNNKEL (reference sequence). This CDR3 comprises 13 residues. The V and J ends lost 3 bases and 1 base respectively, with 6 bases between them.

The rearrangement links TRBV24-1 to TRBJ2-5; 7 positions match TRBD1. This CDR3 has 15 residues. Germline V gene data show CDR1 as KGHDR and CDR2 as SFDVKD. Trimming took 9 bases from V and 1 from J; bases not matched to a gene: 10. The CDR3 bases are TGTGCCACCGCAGAACCACAGGGGCCCCAAGAGACCCAGTACTTC. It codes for CATAEPQGPQETQYF.

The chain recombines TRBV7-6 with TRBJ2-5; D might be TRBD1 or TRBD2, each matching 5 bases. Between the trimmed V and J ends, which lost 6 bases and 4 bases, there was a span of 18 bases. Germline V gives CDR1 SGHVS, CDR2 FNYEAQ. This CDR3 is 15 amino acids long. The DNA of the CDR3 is TGTGCCAGCAGATGTCAGAGGGGATGGTCAGAGACCCAGTACTTC. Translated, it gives CASRCQRGWSETQYF.

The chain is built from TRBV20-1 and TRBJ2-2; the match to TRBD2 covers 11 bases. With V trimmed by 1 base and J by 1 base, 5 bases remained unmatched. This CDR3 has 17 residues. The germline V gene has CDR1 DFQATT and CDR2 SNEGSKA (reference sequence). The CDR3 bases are TGCAGTGCTAGAGCGGCCCTAGCGGGAGGGAACACCGGGGAGCTGTTTTTT. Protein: CSARAALAGGNTGELFF.

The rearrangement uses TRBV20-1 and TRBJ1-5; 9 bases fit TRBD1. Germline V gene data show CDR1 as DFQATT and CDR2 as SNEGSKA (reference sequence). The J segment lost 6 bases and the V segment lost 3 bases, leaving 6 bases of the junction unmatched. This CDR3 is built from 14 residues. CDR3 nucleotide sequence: TGCAGTGCTAGTACACAGGGGGCCGGTCAGCCCCAGCATTTT. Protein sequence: CSASTQGAGQPQHF.

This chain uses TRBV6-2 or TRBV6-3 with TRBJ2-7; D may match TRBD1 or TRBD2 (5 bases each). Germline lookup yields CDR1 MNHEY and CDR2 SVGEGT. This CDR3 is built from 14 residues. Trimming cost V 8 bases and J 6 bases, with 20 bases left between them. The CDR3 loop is CASASSGTAGEQYF. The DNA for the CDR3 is TGTGCCAGCGCCTCCTCCGGGACGGCGGGCGAGCAGTACTTC.

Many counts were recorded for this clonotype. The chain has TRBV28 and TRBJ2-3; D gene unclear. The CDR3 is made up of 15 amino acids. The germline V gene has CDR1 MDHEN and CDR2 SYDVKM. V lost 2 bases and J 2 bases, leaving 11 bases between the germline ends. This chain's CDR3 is CASSLIGRPTDTQYF. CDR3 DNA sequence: TGTGCCAGCAGTTTAATTGGCAGACCCACAGATACGCAGTATTTT. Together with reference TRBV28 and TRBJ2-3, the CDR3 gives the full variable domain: DVKVTQSSRYLVKRTGEKVFLECVQDMDHENMFWYRQDPGLGLRLIYFSYDVKMKEKGDIPEGYSVSREKKERFSLILESASTNQTSMYLCASSLIGRPTDTQYFGPGTRLTVL.

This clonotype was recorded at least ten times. CDR3 DNA sequence: TGTGCCAGCTCGAGGGGGGGCAATCAGCCCCAGCATTTT. Amino acids: CASSRGGNQPQHF. This rearrangement joins TRBV18 to TRBJ1-5; perhaps TRBD1 as D (6 bases). Deletions cut 6 bases from V and 2 bases from J, with 8 bases between. Germline V gene data show CDR1 as KGHSH and CDR2 as LQKENI. The CDR3 is 13 residues long.

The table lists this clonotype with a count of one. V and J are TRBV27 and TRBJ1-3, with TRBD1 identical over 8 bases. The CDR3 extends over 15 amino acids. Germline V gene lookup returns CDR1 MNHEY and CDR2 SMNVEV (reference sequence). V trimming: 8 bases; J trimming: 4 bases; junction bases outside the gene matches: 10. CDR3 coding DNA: TGTGCCAGCGGCTCACTAAGGACAGGGGGAAACACCATATATTTT. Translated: CASGSLRTGGNTIYF.

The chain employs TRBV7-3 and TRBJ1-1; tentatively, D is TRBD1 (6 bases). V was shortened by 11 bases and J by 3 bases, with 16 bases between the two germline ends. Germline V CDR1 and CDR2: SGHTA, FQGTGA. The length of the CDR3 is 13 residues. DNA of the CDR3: TGTGCCCCTAGGGGGGGTATGCACACTGAAGCTTTCTTT. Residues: CAPRGGMHTEAFF.

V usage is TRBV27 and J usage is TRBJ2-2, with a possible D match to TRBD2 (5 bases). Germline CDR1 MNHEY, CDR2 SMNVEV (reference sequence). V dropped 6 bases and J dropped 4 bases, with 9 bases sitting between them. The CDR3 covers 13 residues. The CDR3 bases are TGTGCCAGCAGGAGTGAGGGCACCGGGGAGCTGTTTTTT. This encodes CASRSEGTGELFF.

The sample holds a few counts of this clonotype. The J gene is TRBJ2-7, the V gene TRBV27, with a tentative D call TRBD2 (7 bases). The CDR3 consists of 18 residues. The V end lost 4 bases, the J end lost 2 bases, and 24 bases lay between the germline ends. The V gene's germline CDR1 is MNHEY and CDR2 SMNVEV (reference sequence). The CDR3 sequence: CASSYGSPGGPYPYEQYF. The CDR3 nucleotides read TGTGCCAGCAGTTATGGATCTCCCGGGGGGCCCTACCCCTACGAGCAGTACTTC.

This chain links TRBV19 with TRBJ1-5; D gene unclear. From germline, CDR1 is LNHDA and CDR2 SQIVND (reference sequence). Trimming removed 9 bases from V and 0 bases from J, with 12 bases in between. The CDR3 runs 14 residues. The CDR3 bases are TGTGCCAGCGGAACACCGCATAGCAATCAGCCCCAGCATTTT. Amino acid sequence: CASGTPHSNQPQHF.

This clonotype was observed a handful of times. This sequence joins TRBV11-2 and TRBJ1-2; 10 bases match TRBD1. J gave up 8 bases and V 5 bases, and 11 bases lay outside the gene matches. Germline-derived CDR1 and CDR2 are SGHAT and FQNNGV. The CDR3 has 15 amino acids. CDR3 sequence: CASSPGPDRGKGYTF. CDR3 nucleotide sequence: TGTGCCAGCAGCCCCGGCCCGGACAGGGGGAAAGGCTACACCTTC.

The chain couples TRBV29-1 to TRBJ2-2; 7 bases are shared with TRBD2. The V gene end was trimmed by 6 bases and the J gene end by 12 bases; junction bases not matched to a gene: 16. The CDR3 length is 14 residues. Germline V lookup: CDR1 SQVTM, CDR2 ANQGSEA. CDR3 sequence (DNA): TGCAGCGTGGGGAATGGGTTGGAGCGGGGACAGCTGTTTTTT. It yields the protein CSVGNGLERGQLFF.

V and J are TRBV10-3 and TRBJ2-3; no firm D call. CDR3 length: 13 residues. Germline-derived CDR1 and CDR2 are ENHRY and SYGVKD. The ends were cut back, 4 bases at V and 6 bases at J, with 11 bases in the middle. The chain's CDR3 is CAISGYERDTQYF. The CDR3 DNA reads TGTGCCATCAGTGGGTATGAGAGGGATACGCAGTATTTT.

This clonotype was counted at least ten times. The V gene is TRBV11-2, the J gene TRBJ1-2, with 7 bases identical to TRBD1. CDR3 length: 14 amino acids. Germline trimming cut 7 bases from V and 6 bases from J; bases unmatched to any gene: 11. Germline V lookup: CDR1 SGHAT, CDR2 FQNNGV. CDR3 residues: CASTSLARGHGYTF. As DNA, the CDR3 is TGTGCCAGCACCTCACTGGCGAGGGGGCATGGCTACACCTTC.

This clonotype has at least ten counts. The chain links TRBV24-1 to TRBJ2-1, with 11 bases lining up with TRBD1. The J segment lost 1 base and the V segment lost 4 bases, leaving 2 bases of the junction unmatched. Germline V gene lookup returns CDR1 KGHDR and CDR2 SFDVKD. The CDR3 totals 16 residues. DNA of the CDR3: TGTGCCACCAGTGACTGGGACAGGGGGTCCTACAATGAGCAGTTCTTC. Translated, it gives CATSDWDRGSYNEQFF.